The T cell receptor (beta chain) under discussion was sequenced for a study of blood T cells in healthy people across ages (dated by TCRdb to between 2015 and 2017). Some background on the complete study: Template switching captured roughly one uniquely barcoded TCR beta cDNA molecule per two T cells in model experiments. Age-related changes in TCR beta repertoire diversity were measured in the study by deep sequencing normalized with unique cDNA molecular identifiers. The donors were divided into four age groups: young (average 16 years), middle-aged (about 40), aged (approximately 62) and long-lived (about 90). To avoid experimental bias, donors of different ages were distributed randomly across sequencing lanes. Using the same blood draw, the study looked at two additional independent replicas of 1 million unique cDNA reads for two donors, one aged 18 to 30 and the other aged 80 or older. Study-wide conclusions, independent of this receptor: Compared with the aged group, the long-lived group had more naive CD4+ T cells, fewer expanded clones and increased TCR diversity, a pattern suggesting age selection. Observed TCR beta diversity per million T cells fell roughly linearly with age, and a significant reduction was already apparent by age roughly 40. Conclusive comparison of naive and antigen-experienced compartments was prevented by the profiling of bulk unsorted PBMCs. Because the CMV infection status of the donors was unknown, age-related changes in expanded clonotypes may potentially have been confounded. Estimates of total diversity based on one million sequenced T cells were considered lower bounds and underestimates. A strong correlation was found between observed TCR beta diversity and the percentage of naive T cells measured by flow cytometry.

The 40 or so donors, aged 6 to 90 years, were systemically healthy Caucasian individuals from Russia. Approximately 9 milliliters of peripheral blood were collected from each donor into EDTA-treated Vacutainer tubes. Ficoll-Paque density-gradient centrifugation was used to isolate PBMCs, with at least 7 million per sample. Trizol reagent was used to extract total RNA from PBMCs, with at least 5 micrograms per sample. For every donor, flow cytometry on a PBMC aliquot measured the percentage of naive CD45RAhigh/CD27high T cells. To note about this clonotype: The specificity of this receptor is unknown. One base away there is no much larger clone; base qualities are not given.

The trim is 1 base for V and 6 bases for J, with a gap of 9 bases between the germline ends. For CDR1 and CDR2, the germline V gene (reference sequence) lists SEHNR and FQNEAQ. Including the terminal cysteine and phenylalanine, the CDR3 comprises 13 residues. Kept here is only the CDR3 DNA, which spans 39 bases and is read in frame from base 1. Libraries were constructed by 5' RACE. TCRdb lists the instrument as Illumina HiSeq 2500. A second roughly 6 to 11 cycle PCR used a sample-barcoded 5' primer and a J-beta primer mix. Each TCR beta cDNA molecule received a unique molecular identifier from a template-switch 5' adaptor carrying 12 random nucleotides. At least 3 million CDR3-containing paired-end reads were obtained from each sample. All of the RNA was converted into first-strand cDNA using the Mint cDNA synthesis kit, with a TRBC-specific oligonucleotide serving as the primer. Following uracil-DNA glycosylase treatment, a first 18-cycle PCR with universal primers M1SS and BC2_uni_R was performed on all cDNA. The paper's data handling went like this. For normalization, 1 million high-quality reads were randomly selected from each sample, with every read carrying a distinct molecular identifier. Instead of being binned into consensus sequences, reads with shared molecular identifiers were discarded. MiTCR, set to a Q25 quality threshold and the strictest error-elimination algorithm, was used for CDR3 identification, clonotype clustering and error correction. A nonparametric unseen species model using Euler transformation provided a lower-bound estimate of total TCR beta diversity. TCRdb took the public reads, trimmed them with fastp at Q25, ran MiXCR for clone calling and kept in-frame beta chains. Every entry covers one CDR3 protein and lists the most common genes and DNA from its rows. These V and J calls derive from TCRdb rather than the authors' analysis. The sample table lists 1.6 million or so distinct CDR3 sequences, about 35% of them with a count of one. Together, the top ten hold around 11% of the sample.

The receptor was isolated from a woman in her twenties or thirties in good health. This chain joins TRBV7-9 to TRBJ1-2; no D segment can be confidently identified. Specimen: blood. The CDR3 region has the sequence CASSLDPFHGYTF. The DNA sequence reads TGTGCCAGCAGCTTAGACCCCTTCCATGGCTACACCTTC.